This is a list of T cell receptor beta chains from one sample in a study of regulatory T cells in long-lasting Graves disease. TCRdb reprocessed the multiplex PCR reads with MiXCR, giving one entry per CDR3 protein. The table shows about 540,000 distinct CDR3 sequences, with roughly 13% occurring only once. The same sample was also used in a study of T cells in Graves' hyperthyroidism and ophthalmopathy.

The sample consisted of peripheral blood mononuclear cells (PBMCs), taken at new diagnosis, from a patient treated with antithyroid drugs. The receptors here all came from a man aged 25 to 40 with Graves disease. Both conserved end residues are part of each CDR3. D genes are given only for firm matches. Clone size is not always given. Where it is, it says once, few, many or a class for expanded clones.

TRBV7-9	few	.	TRBJ2-6	TGTGCCAGCAGCCTCATGGGGGGTGAAGGAGTCCTGACTTTC	CASSLMGGEGVLTF
TRBV5-1	many	TRBD1	TRBJ1-1	TGCGCCAGCACTCGGGCAGGGGGCATGAACACTGAAGCTTTCTTT	CASTRAGGMNTEAFF
TRBV5-4	many	.	TRBJ1-1	TGTGCCAGCAGCGGGAGAATGCAGGGTAACACTGAAGCTTTCTTT	CASSGRMQGNTEAFF
TRBV29-1	many	TRBD1	TRBJ2-7	TGCAGCGTTGCCCCCTCCCGGACAGGACTCCTACGAGGGCAGTACTTC	CSVAPSRTGLLRGQYF
TRBV5-1	.	.	TRBJ2-5	TGCGCCAGCAGGCTCCGGCCAAGAGACACCCAGTACTTC	CASRLRPRDTQYF
TRBV5-1	many	.	TRBJ1-2	TGCGCCAGCAGCTCCCGACCCGGGAGTGGCTATGGCTACACCTTC	CASSSRPGSGYGYTF
TRBV20-1	many	.	TRBJ2-7	TGCAGTGGTTATCGGACAGCCTCCTACGAGCAGTACTTC	CSGYRTASYEQYF
TRBV30	many	.	TRBJ2-3	TGTGCCTGGAGTGCGGGCGGGGGCGCAGATACGCAGTATTTT	CAWSAGGGADTQYF
TRBV9	.	.	TRBJ1-1	TGTGCCAGCAGCGCCCATCACAGGGACTCAAACACTGAAGCTTTCTTT	CASSAHHRDSNTEAFF
TRBV19	.	.	TRBJ2-1	TGTGCCAGTAGTATAGGGGTGCTCGAGCACAATGAGCAGTTCTTC	CASSIGVLEHNEQFF
TRBV5-4	few	TRBD2	TRBJ2-3	TGTGCCAGCAGCTTGGTAGTGGGAGGGCCATCGGCGCAGTATTTT	CASSLVVGGPSAQYF
TRBV6-1	many	.	TRBJ2-7	TGTGCCAGCAGTGAATTTATGAGTTCCTACGAGCAGTACTTC	CASSEFMSSYEQYF
TRBV7-9	few	.	TRBJ2-5	TGTGCCAGCAGCTTAGGGGGTCTACAGTACCAAGAGACCCAGTACTTC	CASSLGGLQYQETQYF
TRBV2	many	.	TRBJ2-1	TGTGCCAGCAGTGAAGTCTGGGCATCATACAATGAGCAGTTCTTC	CASSEVWASYNEQFF
TRBV5-1	many	TRBD2	TRBJ2-7	TGCGCCAGCAGCTACCCGGGACTAGCGGGGGAGCAGTACTTC	CASSYPGLAGEQYF
TRBV7-9	few	TRBD2	TRBJ2-2	TGTGCCAGCAGCTTAGAGAGCGGGAGTAGCACCGGGGAGCTGTTTTTT	CASSLESGSSTGELFF
TRBV27	many	.	TRBJ2-1	TGTGCCAGCAGTTTCCAACGATTCAATGAGCAGTTCTTC	CASSFQRFNEQFF
TRBV7-8	many	.	TRBJ2-7	TGTGCCAGCAGCTTCCGGGGGCGAGGGCGCGAGCAGTACTTC	CASSFRGRGREQYF
TRBV5-1	many	TRBD2	TRBJ2-2	TGTGCCAGCAGCTTAACGGCCGGGAGGGCCGGGGAGCTGTTTTTT	CASSLTAGRAGELFF
TRBV7-2	.	TRBD2	TRBJ2-7	TGTGCCAGCAGCTTAAACGGGGGGACCGGGCAGTACTTC	CASSLNGGTGQYF
TRBV2	.	.	TRBJ2-5	TGTGCCAGCATAAACCCCAGAGGGGAGACCCAGTACTTC	CASINPRGETQYF
TRBV27	many	TRBD1	TRBJ1-4	TGTGCCAGCAGTAAACAGGGGGGGTCCAGAAAACTGTTTTTT	CASSKQGGSRKLFF
TRBV7-3	few	.	TRBJ2-7	TGTGCCAGCAGCCTAGGGGGGAGCTCCTACGGGCAGTACTTC	CASSLGGSSYGQYF
TRBV5-1	many	.	TRBJ1-2	TGCGCCAGCAGGGCCTCTCCATCTTATGGCTACACCTTC	CASRASPSYGYTF
TRBV13	.	.	TRBJ1-6	TGTGCCAGCAGCTCCCGAACCCGGGACATTAATTCACCCCTCCACTTT	CASSSRTRDINSPLHF
TRBV7-2	few	.	TRBJ1-1	TGTGCCAGCAGCTTAGCCGGCAGGGAAGAACCTGAAGCTTTCTTT	CASSLAGREEPEAFF
TRBV4-1	many	TRBD1	TRBJ1-1	TGCGCCAGCAGCCGAGTAACGGGACAGGTCAACACTGAAGCTTTCTTT	CASSRVTGQVNTEAFF
TRBV7-8	many	.	TRBJ2-7	TGTGCCAGCAGCTCGCTACAGCAAACCTACGAGCAGTACTTC	CASSSLQQTYEQYF
TRBV12-3/TRBV12-4	.	.	TRBJ1-4	TGTGCCAGCAGCCAACTCGTGGGAAAGACTAATGAAAAACTGTTTTTT	CASSQLVGKTNEKLFF
TRBV10-3	many	.	TRBJ2-5	TGTGCCATCAGTGAGGGCCTACAAGAGACCCAGTACTTC	CAISEGLQETQYF
TRBV20-1	many	.	TRBJ2-7	TGCAGTGCTAACAGGGAAAACTCCTACGAGCAGTACTTC	CSANRENSYEQYF
TRBV7-2	.	.	TRBJ2-6	TGTGCCAGCAGCTTACTCTCTGGGGTCAACGTCCTGACTTTC	CASSLLSGVNVLTF
TRBV2	many	TRBD2	TRBJ2-5	TGTGCCAGCAGACTAGGACTAGCGAAATTAGAGACCCAGTACTTC	CASRLGLAKLETQYF
TRBV7-9	many	TRBD2	TRBJ2-1	TGTGCCAGCAGCTTGAGACTAGCGGGACGCAATGAGCAGTTCTTC	CASSLRLAGRNEQFF
TRBV11-2	.	TRBD1	TRBJ1-2	TGTGCCAGCAGCCTAACGACAGGGGGCTATGGCTACACCTTC	CASSLTTGGYGYTF
TRBV7-2	many	TRBD2	TRBJ2-5	TGTGCCAGCAGTCAGGGACTAGCGGGGTTGGAGACCCAGTACTTC	CASSQGLAGLETQYF
TRBV12-3/TRBV12-4	many	.	TRBJ2-7	TGTGCCAGCAGCAGGAGGAGGGGTTACGAGCAGTACTTC	CASSRRRGYEQYF
TRBV6-1	many	.	TRBJ2-3	TGTGCCAGCAGTCTTGCGCCTGGGGGCCCGGCAGATACGCAGTATTTT	CASSLAPGGPADTQYF
TRBV5-1	few	TRBD1	TRBJ2-6	TGCGCCAGCAGCCCACGGACAGGGACCTCTGGGGCCAACGTCCTGACTTTC	CASSPRTGTSGANVLTF
TRBV10-3	.	.	TRBJ1-2	TGTGCCATCAGTGAGTCTAGGGGATCAGGGGACTATGGCTACACCTTC	CAISESRGSGDYGYTF